Listed below are T cell receptor beta chains from one sample, sequenced in a study of blood T cell repertoires in COVID-19. Generated by immunoSEQ multiplex PCR, the TCRdb table keeps only in-frame clones and is missing some. The sample consists of 35,000 to 45,000 clones, roughly 85% of them appearing once. What was sequenced was peripheral blood. Every receptor here comes from a woman between 65 and 79 years old in a cohort sampled during active COVID-19. The CDR3 runs from the conserved cysteine through the conserved F or W. D genes are given only for firm matches. The size of a clone is reported for some rows only, either as once, few or many, or as a class for expanded clones.

V	size	D	J	CDR3	DNA
TRBV18	NA	NA	TRBJ2-5	CASSLGTVRETQYF	TGTGCCAGCTCACTCGGGACTGTTCGCGAGACCCAGTACTTC
TRBV16	once	NA	TRBJ2-7	CASSRRSLEGEQYF	TGTGCCAGCAGCCGCAGGTCACTTGAGGGAGAGCAGTACTTC
TRBV5-8	NA	TRBD1	TRBJ2-2	CASSSLTGGLGTGELFF	TGTGCCAGCAGCTCCTTAACAGGGGGTCTGGGCACCGGGGAGCTGTTTTTT
TRBV27	NA	TRBD1	TRBJ1-6	CASSAGTGGTYNSPLHF	TGTGCCAGCAGTGCCGGGACAGGGGGTACCTATAATTCACCCCTCCACTTT
TRBV18	NA	TRBD2	TRBJ2-1	CASSPLSPSGSSYNEQFF	TGTGCCAGCTCACCCCTAAGCCCGAGCGGGAGCTCCTACAATGAGCAGTTCTTC
TRBV7-2	NA	TRBD1	TRBJ2-7	CASSSGQGVGEQYF	TGTGCCAGCAGCTCAGGACAGGGGGTAGGCGAGCAGTACTTC
TRBV6-1	NA	NA	TRBJ2-2	CASSLDLGNTGELFF	TGTGCCAGCTCCCTGGACTTGGGGAACACCGGGGAGCTGTTTTTT
TRBV5-4	once	TRBD1	TRBJ1-5	CASSRQGFNQPQHF	TGTGCCAGCAGCAGACAGGGGTTCAATCAGCCCCAGCATTTT
TRBV4-3	NA	TRBD2	TRBJ2-1	CASSHFAGTSGFDEQFF	TGCGCCAGCAGCCATTTCGCCGGGACTAGCGGTTTTGATGAGCAGTTCTTC
TRBV3-1/TRBV3-2	NA	NA	TRBJ2-5	CASSQAVIQETQYF	TGTGCCAGCAGCCAAGCAGTCATACAAGAGACCCAGTACTTC
TRBV5-1	NA	TRBD1	TRBJ1-2	CASSLPRQGVGYGYTF	TGCGCCAGCAGCTTGCCCCGACAGGGAGTTGGCTATGGCTACACCTTC
TRBV5-1	NA	TRBD1	TRBJ2-2	CASSLTGDRAGELFF	TGCGCCAGCAGCTTGACAGGGGATCGGGCCGGGGAGCTGTTTTTT
TRBV30	NA	NA	TRBJ1-2	CALKRGLGYTF	TGTGCCTTAAAAAGGGGTCTGGGCTACACCTTC
TRBV2	NA	TRBD1	TRBJ1-1	CASSDLGTGKAFF	TGTGCCAGCAGTGATTTGGGGACAGGCAAAGCTTTCTTT
TRBV28	NA	TRBD1	TRBJ2-6	CASRHLRGGGYGANVLTF	TGTGCCAGCAGACACCTGAGAGGGGGCGGCTATGGGGCCAACGTCCTGACTTTC
TRBV3-1/TRBV3-2	once	TRBD1	TRBJ1-1	CASSPGQVNTEAFF	TGTGCCAGCAGCCCTGGACAGGTAAACACTGAAGCTTTCTTT
TRBV7-2	few	TRBD1	TRBJ2-7	CASSPWTGPYEQYF	TGTGCCAGCAGCCCCTGGACAGGGCCCTACGAGCAGTACTTC
TRBV6-5	NA	NA	TRBJ2-7	CASSYSPGAGDEQYF	TGTGCCAGCAGTTACTCACCCGGGGCAGGGGACGAGCAGTACTTC
TRBV5-1	NA	NA	TRBJ1-1	CASSLTGTPEAFF	TGCGCCAGCAGCTTGACCGGGACACCTGAAGCTTTCTTT
TRBV28	NA	TRBD1	TRBJ1-4	CASSTGTENEKLFF	TGTGCCAGCAGTACAGGGACAGAGAATGAAAAACTGTTTTTT
TRBV4-3	NA	NA	TRBJ2-1	CASSQDSGARNEQFF	TGCGCCAGCAGCCAAGATAGCGGAGCGAGGAATGAGCAGTTCTTC
TRBV27	NA	NA	TRBJ2-3	CASSLGVSTDTQYF	TGTGCCAGCAGTTTAGGAGTGAGCACAGATACGCAGTATTTT
TRBV5-4	medium-sized	NA	TRBJ1-6	CASSLDRYNSPLHF	TGTGCCAGCAGCTTGGACCGGTATAATTCACCCCTCCACTTT
TRBV27	NA	NA	TRBJ2-7	CASSLGREYTYEQYF	TGTGCCAGCAGTTTAGGGCGGGAATACACCTACGAGCAGTACTTC
TRBV30	NA	NA	TRBJ2-3	CAWSRRATDTQYF	TGTGCCTGGAGTCGTAGAGCCACAGATACGCAGTATTTT
TRBV29-1	NA	NA	TRBJ1-5	CSVEEDSNQPQHF	TGCAGCGTTGAGGAGGATAGCAATCAGCCCCAGCATTTT
TRBV7-9	NA	TRBD1	TRBJ2-7	CASSYLTGGTDEQYF	TGTGCCAGCAGCTATCTGACAGGGGGCACCGACGAGCAGTACTTC
TRBV7-9	few	TRBD1	TRBJ2-6	CASSPDRAGANVLTF	TGTGCCAGCAGCCCTGACAGGGCTGGGGCCAACGTCCTGACTTTC